The T cell receptor (beta chain) under discussion was sequenced for a study of long-term antiretroviral therapy in people with HIV. Run at survey level, the immunoSEQ assay was version v3.0. Sequencing used immunoSEQ multiplex PCR; TCRdb keeps in-frame clones, though not all of them. Of 20,000 to 25,000 clones detected, roughly 80% appear once; the ten largest clones hold 4.5% to 6.5%. Germline CDR1 LNHDA, CDR2 SQIVND (reference sequence). V lost 5 bases, J lost 5 bases, and 15 bases lay in between. The CDR3 is made up of 14 amino acids. Sequences were derived from unsorted PBMCs, sampled 0.2 years after starting antiretroviral therapy. The TCR originated in a woman aged 25 to 45 with HIV. The rearrangement uses TRBV19 and TRBJ1-2, with D perhaps TRBD1 (5 bases). Written as DNA, the CDR3 is TGTGCCAGTAGTCCCACGACAGACTATTATGGCTACACCTTC. It is translated as CASSPTTDYYGYTF.